A single sample gave rise to the 25 T cell receptor beta chains below, sequenced in a study of spatial heterogeneity in lung cancer. MiXCR, applied by TCRdb to the 5' RACE reads, yields one record per CDR3 protein. The table shows approximately 52,000 distinct CDR3 sequences, with 6% to 9% occurring only once. This sample's time point: sample taken at primary tumor resection. The study sequenced unsorted whole RNA from tumor, nontumor lung or frozen PBMC. Sample: PBMCs, taken at surgery. These receptors came from a female donor with early-stage non-small cell lung cancer.

This clonotype was detected a few times. This rearrangement joins TRBV20-1 to TRBJ2-1; 14 positions match TRBD2. The V gene's germline CDR1 is DFQATT and CDR2 SNEGSKA (reference sequence). V lost 6 bases to trimming and J lost 7 bases; unmatched junction nucleotides: 5. The CDR3 consists of 14 residues. The CDR3 is CSARLAGGPNEQFF. CDR3 bases: TGCAGTGCGAGACTAGCGGGGGGGCCGAATGAGCAGTTCTTC.

There are many counts of this clonotype. This chain joins TRBV20-1 and TRBJ2-1; D unclear. The CDR3 extends over 15 amino acids. Trimming took off 4 bases at V and 0 bases at J, with 13 bases between the two ends. Germline values: CDR1 DFQATT, CDR2 SNEGSKA (reference sequence). CDR3 sequence: CSAKRRPSSYNEQFF. The DNA of the CDR3 is TGCAGTGCTAAACGTCGGCCGAGCTCCTACAATGAGCAGTTCTTC.

This clonotype was seen many times. The chain uses TRBV21-1 and TRBJ2-3. TRBV21-1 is marked as a pseudogene. CDR3 length equals 13 residues. CDR3 residues: CASSKARGDTQYF. The DNA for the CDR3 is TGTGCCAGCAGCAAAGCGAGAGGAGATACGCAGTATTTT.

This clonotype was counted ten times or more. CDR3 nucleotides: TGCAGTGTCGGGACAGGGGCCTACGAGCAGTACTTC. Translation: CSVGTGAYEQYF. V usage is TRBV20-1 and J usage is TRBJ2-7; TRBD1 matches at 10 bases. The ends lost 7 bases at V and 2 bases at J; junction bases unmatched: 2. This CDR3 comprises 12 residues. Germline CDR1 DFQATT, CDR2 SNEGSKA (reference sequence).

To note about this clonotype: This clone may be a read error of a much larger clone one base away. The V and J genes are TRBV3-1 and TRBJ2-3, with 13 bases identical to TRBD2. The CDR3 consists of 14 residues. Germline V gives CDR1 LGHDT, CDR2 YNNKEL (reference sequence). The CDR3 bases are TGTGGCAGCAGCCGAGGACTAGCGGGGGTTACGCAGTATTTT. It is translated as CGSSRGLAGVTQYF.

The chain carries TRBV20-1 and TRBJ1-2; weak D call: TRBD1 (5 bases). CDR3 size: 12 residues. CDR1 and CDR2 from the germline V gene are DFQATT and SNEGSKA (reference sequence). V lost 1 base, J lost 10 bases, and 13 bases lay in between. Written as DNA, the CDR3 is TGCAGTGCTAGAGGAGAGACAGCCCCCTACACCTTC. Translating it yields CSARGETAPYTF.

This clonotype came up many times. The J gene is TRBJ1-5, the V gene TRBV4-1; D unclear. V was cut by 1 base and J by 3 bases, with 7 bases left in between. This CDR3 is 14 amino acids long. In germline, CDR1 is MGHRA, CDR2 YSYEKL. The CDR3: CASSQAGFNQPQHF. The CDR3 nucleotides read TGCGCCAGCAGCCAAGCGGGGTTCAATCAGCCCCAGCATTTT.

This clonotype was counted only a few times. V usage is TRBV12-3 or TRBV12-4 and J usage is TRBJ2-3, with D perhaps TRBD1 (6 bases). The CDR3 has 12 amino acids. Trimming took off 5 bases at V and 8 bases at J, with 11 bases between the two ends. CDR3 amino acids: CASSLLGGTQYF. CDR3 bases: TGTGCCAGCAGTCTCCTAGGGGGTACGCAGTATTTT.

This clonotype was counted ten times or more. The chain employs TRBV5-1 and TRBJ2-7; D is possibly TRBD1 (6 bases). Trimming stripped 6 bases from V and 6 bases from J, with 22 bases between. Germline values: CDR1 SGHRS, CDR2 YFSETQ. The CDR3 length is 15 residues. CDR3 sequence reads: CASKRRDTELGEQYF. CDR3 in DNA: TGCGCCAGCAAACGCCGGGACACAGAGTTGGGCGAGCAGTACTTC. Full variable domain (rest looked up from reference TRBV5-1 and TRBJ2-7): KAGVTQTPRYLIKTRGQQVTLSCSPISGHRSVSWYQQTPGQGLQFLFEYFSETQRNKGNFPGRFSGRQFSNSRSEMNVSTLELGDSALYLCASKRRDTELGEQYFGPGTRLTVT.

This clonotype came up many times. J is TRBJ2-2 and V is TRBV29-1; D unresolved. Per the germline V gene, CDR1 is SQVTM and CDR2 is ANQGSEA. Trimming cost V 6 bases and J 2 bases, with 10 bases left between them. This CDR3 is built from 13 residues. The CDR3 region is CSVDTSNTGELFF. The CDR3 DNA is TGCAGCGTCGACACTTCAAACACCGGGGAGCTGTTTTTT.

V gene TRBV5-1 combines with J gene TRBJ2-1; TRBD1 matches 10 bases. The V gene's germline CDR1 is SGHRS and CDR2 YFSETQ. The junction had 10 bases not matched to a gene; V was cut back by 2 bases and J by 5 bases. This CDR3 comprises 17 residues. As DNA, the CDR3 is TGCGCCAGCAGCTTTTTCCCCCTCGGGACAGGGGACAATGAGCAGTTCTTC. This gives the protein CASSFFPLGTGDNEQFF.

The chain combines TRBV7-2 with TRBJ1-2, with 7 bases identical to TRBD1. V dropped 8 bases and J dropped 2; count of bases not matched to a gene: 8. CDR1 is SGHTA and CDR2 is FQGNSA in the germline V gene. CDR3 size: 14 residues. The CDR3 reads CASHYRGVNYGYTF. CDR3 nucleotide sequence: TGTGCCAGCCACTACAGGGGCGTAAACTATGGCTACACCTTC.

The rearrangement uses TRBV5-1 and TRBJ2-1; D might be TRBD1 or TRBD2, each matching 5 bases. The V gene lost 4 bases and the J gene lost 7 bases, with 12 bases spanning the gap. The CDR3 length is 13 residues. The germline CDR1 and CDR2 sequences are SGHRS and YFSETQ. The DNA for the CDR3 is TGCGCCAGCAGCCCGGGGCCTGATAATGAGCAGTTCTTC. Protein: CASSPGPDNEQFF.

This clonotype occurred many times. V is TRBV25-1 and J is TRBJ1-2, with D perhaps TRBD1 (6 bases). With 7 bases removed from V and 3 bases from J, the gap between germline ends came to 6 bases. The germline V gene encodes CDR1 MGHDK and CDR2 SYGVNS. CDR3 length: 11 residues. The CDR3 nucleotides are TGTGCCAGCACAGGGGACTATGGCTACACCTTC. It is translated as CASTGDYGYTF.

This clonotype was detected many times. The rearrangement links TRBV7-6 to TRBJ2-5; D gene unclear. The germline V and J ends were trimmed by 1 base and 5 bases, with 11 bases remaining between them. The length of the CDR3 is 14 residues. Per the germline V gene, CDR1 is SGHVS and CDR2 is FNYEAQ. In nucleotides, the CDR3 is TGTGCCAGCAGCTTAGGGGCCCGTGGCGAGACCCAGTACTTC. It codes for CASSLGARGETQYF.

This clonotype was counted a few times. This chain uses TRBV5-1 with TRBJ1-1; D gene unclear. CDR1 SGHRS and CDR2 YFSETQ come from the germline V gene. This CDR3 spans 14 amino acids. Trimming pared 7 bases from V and 3 bases from J, leaving 16 bases between. The CDR3 bases are TGCGCCAGCGGTGGATCCCCCGGGGACACTGAAGCTTTCTTT. Its protein product is CASGGSPGDTEAFF.

This clonotype came up many times. CDR3 in amino acids: CASSLRQSYEQYF. The DNA for the CDR3 is TGTGCCAGCAGCTTACGGCAGTCCTACGAGCAGTACTTC. The rearrangement links TRBV7-2 to TRBJ2-7; unclear D gene. V lost 2 bases to trimming and J lost 1 base, with 6 bases between them. CDR1 is SGHTA and CDR2 is FQGNSA in the germline V gene. This CDR3 has 13 residues.

This clonotype was recorded at least ten times. V usage is TRBV28 and J usage is TRBJ1-5; D is undetermined. V was cut by 7 bases and J by 7 bases, with 14 bases left in between. The CDR3 loop spans 13 amino acids. Germline V lookup: CDR1 MDHEN, CDR2 SYDVKM. As DNA, the CDR3 is TGTGCCAGCATACACGAGGATACCCAGCCCCAGCATTTT. Amino acid sequence: CASIHEDTQPQHF.

At least ten counts were recorded for this clonotype. The rearrangement joins TRBV20-1 to TRBJ1-3; no clear D. V lost 7 bases and J lost 0, with 10 bases in between. From germline, CDR1 is DFQATT and CDR2 SNEGSKA (reference sequence). This CDR3 region has 13 residues. Here the CDR3 DNA reads TGCAGTGTAGGCTCGAGCTCTGGAAACACCATATATTTT. It translates to CSVGSSSGNTIYF.

The V and J genes are TRBV20-1 and TRBJ2-7; a possible D gene is TRBD1 (5 bases). CDR3 length: 11 residues. Trimming shortened V by 5 bases and J by 3 bases, and 8 bases separated the two germline ends. Germline V CDR1 and CDR2: DFQATT, SNEGSKA (reference sequence). As DNA, the CDR3 is TGCAGTGCTGCAGGGCTCTACGAGCAGTACTTC. Amino acids: CSAAGLYEQYF.

There are many counts of this clonotype. The V and J genes are TRBV29-1 and TRBJ2-3; D not certain. The CDR3 covers 14 residues. The germline V gene encodes CDR1 SQVTM and CDR2 ANQGSEA. V lost 7 bases, J lost 3 bases, and 17 bases lay in between. The CDR3 loop is CSAEDSLGTDTQYF. CDR3 sequence (DNA): TGCAGCGCCGAAGACTCCCTCGGAACAGATACGCAGTATTTT.

This clonotype occurred a few times. This chain links TRBV9 with TRBJ2-7; the match to TRBD2 covers 9 bases. Trimming cost V 0 bases and J 6 bases; bases outside gene matches: 4. In germline, CDR1 is SGDLS, CDR2 YYNGEE. The CDR3 runs to 14 residues. CDR3 region: CASSVVAGVSEQYF. The CDR3 region has the DNA TGTGCCAGCAGCGTAGTAGCGGGGGTCTCCGAGCAGTACTTC. Together with reference TRBV9 and TRBJ2-7, the CDR3 gives the full variable domain: DSGVTQTPKHLITATGQRVTLRCSPRSGDLSVYWYQQSLDQGLQFLIQYYNGEERAKGNILERFSAQQFPDLHSELNLSSLELGDSALYFCASSVVAGVSEQYFGPGTRLTVT.

There are a few counts of this clonotype. V usage is TRBV29-1 and J usage is TRBJ1-1; 10 nucleotides align to TRBD1. The CDR3 has 13 residues. CDR1 is SQVTM, CDR2 ANQGSEA, per germline. J gave up 5 bases and V 7 bases, and 7 bases lay outside the gene matches. CDR3 residues: CSGTGTGETEAFF. CDR3 bases: TGCAGCGGAACCGGGACAGGGGAAACTGAAGCTTTCTTT.

The rearrangement joins TRBV7-3 to TRBJ2-5; a possible D gene is TRBD1 (6 bases). There are 13 residues in the CDR3. Germline-derived CDR1 and CDR2 are SGHTA and FQGTGA. Between the trimmed V and J ends, which lost 5 bases and 9 bases, there was a span of 16 bases. This chain's CDR3 is CASSPRREGAQYF. For the CDR3, the DNA is TGTGCCAGCAGCCCCCGCCGAGAGGGGGCCCAGTACTTC. Looking up the rest from reference TRBV7-3 and TRBJ2-5 gives the full variable domain: GAGVSQTPSNKVTEKGKYVELRCDPISGHTALYWYRQSLGQGPEFLIYFQGTGAADDSGLPNDRFFAVRPEGSVSTLKIQRTERGDSAVYLCASSPRREGAQYFGPGTRLLVL.

The rearrangement joins TRBV6-6 to TRBJ2-7; D is perhaps TRBD2 (6 bases). Per the germline V gene, CDR1 is MNHNY and CDR2 is SVGAGI (reference sequence). The CDR3 covers 14 residues. V was trimmed by 6 bases and J by 2 bases, leaving 14 bases between them. The chain's CDR3 is CASRSPWGAYEQYF. The DNA for the CDR3 is TGTGCCAGCAGATCGCCATGGGGGGCCTACGAGCAGTACTTC.